The present T cell receptor (beta chain) was sequenced within a study of blood T cell repertoires in COVID-19. Across the study: Italy, Spain and the United States were the sources of the convalescent and acute COVID-19 samples. From T cells, B-cell-depleted T cells, or PBMCs came the material, which was cDNA or gDNA.

The CDR3 has 11 residues. The V end lost 8 bases, the J end lost 6 bases, and 9 bases lay between the germline ends. Germline V lookup: CDR1 MNHEY, CDR2 SMNVEV (reference sequence). Clones were sequenced by immunoSEQ multiplex PCR, and TCRdb holds only the in-frame ones, with some missing. The sample includes around 20,000 clones, about nine tenths of them seen just once. Sequencing was performed on peripheral blood. The TCR was taken from a human donor in a cohort sampled during active COVID-19. The donor label of this sample is uncertain. The rearrangement links TRBV27 to TRBJ2-3; D perhaps matches TRBD2 (6 bases). Here the CDR3 DNA reads TGTGCCAGCCGCCGGGGGGATACGCAGTATTTT. It specifies CASRRGDTQYF.